Each of the 17 T cell receptor beta chains below was sequenced from the same sample in a study of T cell changes during pregnancy in multiple sclerosis. TCRdb's table, derived via immunoSEQ multiplex PCR, lists solely in-frame clones and lacks some. The sample includes roughly 72,000 clones, around nine tenths of them seen just once. Sequencing used CD4+ T cells from peripheral blood mononuclear cells, obtained before pregnancy. These receptors originate from a female donor with multiple sclerosis, enrolled in a pregnancy study.

V and J are TRBV5-6 and TRBJ1-1; tentatively, D is TRBD1 (6 bases). Germline V CDR1 and CDR2: SGHDT, YYEEEE. CDR3 length equals 13 residues. The V end lost 4 bases, the J end lost 4 bases, and 11 bases lay between the germline ends. As DNA, the CDR3 is TGTGCCAGCAGCCGGAGGGGGGGCACTGAAGCTTTCTTT. Translated, it gives CASSRRGGTEAFF.

The genes are TRBV5-1 and TRBJ1-1; no definite D call. The V end lost 4 bases, the J end lost 0 bases, and 10 bases lay between the germline ends. The CDR3 loop spans 14 amino acids. Germline loops: CDR1 SGHRS, CDR2 YFSETQ. CDR3 coding DNA: TGCGCCAGCAGCGCCGGTGAATTGAACACTGAAGCTTTCTTT. Its translation is CASSAGELNTEAFF.

The chain has TRBV11-2 and TRBJ1-1; tentative D call: TRBD1 (6 bases). The CDR3 is made up of 15 amino acids. V lost 4 bases to trimming and J lost 0 bases, with 12 bases between them. Germline V gene lookup returns CDR1 SGHAT and CDR2 FQNNGV. The CDR3 DNA follows: TGTGCCAGCAGCTCCCGGACAGACGTGAACACTGAAGCTTTCTTT. Amino acids: CASSSRTDVNTEAFF. Complete variable domain (other parts from reference TRBV11-2 and TRBJ1-1): EAGVAQSPRYKIIEKRQSVAFWCNPISGHATLYWYQQILGQGPKLLIQFQNNGVVDDSQLPKDRFSAERLKGVDSTLKIQPAKLEDSAVYLCASSSRTDVNTEAFFGQGTRLTVV.

This chain uses TRBV30 with TRBJ1-4; 8 bases are a match to TRBD1. Trimming cost V 0 bases and J 8 bases; bases outside gene matches: 2. Germline CDR1 reads GTSNPN; CDR2 reads SVGIG (reference sequence). This CDR3 has 13 amino acids. The DNA of the CDR3 is TGTGCCTGGAGTGTGGACAGGGCGGAAAAACTGTTTTTT. This encodes CAWSVDRAEKLFF.

This chain connects TRBV29-1 to TRBJ2-1; D is possibly TRBD1 (6 bases). CDR1 and CDR2 from the germline V gene are SQVTM and ANQGSEA. Trimming removed 4 bases at V and 3 bases at J, with 13 bases between. CDR3 length: 14 amino acids. CDR3 DNA sequence: TGCAGCGTTGCCCGAGGGGGAAACTACAATGAGCAGTTCTTC. Protein sequence: CSVARGGNYNEQFF.

The rearrangement joins TRBV5-4 to TRBJ2-5; 7 bases match TRBD2. CDR3 length: 13 amino acids. Trimming cost V 3 bases and J 5 bases; bases outside gene matches: 4. Germline CDR1 SGHNT, CDR2 YYREEE (reference sequence). CDR3 DNA: TGTGCCAGCAGCTGGAGGGGAGGGGAGACCCAGTACTTC. This codes for CASSWRGGETQYF.

The chain recombines TRBV5-5 with TRBJ2-7; 8 bases fit TRBD1. This CDR3 region has 14 residues. Germline CDR1 and CDR2: SGHKS and YYEKEE (reference sequence). J lost 6 bases, V lost 1 base, and 6 bases had no gene match. The CDR3 sequence: CASSLRDRGGEQYF. CDR3 in DNA: TGTGCCAGCAGCTTGCGCGACAGGGGAGGCGAGCAGTACTTC.

The J gene is TRBJ2-7, the V gene TRBV19; 8 bases map to TRBD2. Germline CDR1 is LNHDA and CDR2 is SQIVND (reference sequence). The V gene end was trimmed by 1 base and the J gene end by 1 base; junction bases not matched to a gene: 6. The CDR3 runs 16 residues. The DNA of the CDR3 is TGTGCCAGTAGTATAGGTACTAGCGGTTTTTCCTACGAGCAGTACTTC. It is translated as CASSIGTSGFSYEQYF.

This chain links TRBV11-2 with TRBJ1-2, with D unclear. This CDR3 is 13 amino acids long. The V end lost 1 base, the J end lost 2 bases, and 5 bases lay between the germline ends. Germline CDR1 SGHAT, CDR2 FQNNGV. As DNA, the CDR3 is TGTGCCAGCAGCTTAGGACACAACTATGGCTACACCTTC. Amino acids: CASSLGHNYGYTF.

The chain couples TRBV19 to TRBJ1-6; D is possibly TRBD1 (5 bases). Trimming took off 5 bases at V and 0 bases at J, with 8 bases between the two ends. Per the germline V gene, CDR1 is LNHDA and CDR2 is SQIVND (reference sequence). The CDR3 totals 15 residues. As DNA, the CDR3 is TGTGCCAGTAGTCTCCAGGGCTCCTATAATTCACCCCTCCACTTT. Translated, it gives CASSLQGSYNSPLHF.

The chain links TRBV5-1 to TRBJ2-3, with unresolved D. CDR3 length: 14 residues. With 2 bases removed from V and 0 bases from J, the gap between germline ends came to 7 bases. CDR1 SGHRS and CDR2 YFSETQ come from the germline V gene. The CDR3: CASSFSRSTDTQYF. CDR3 DNA: TGCGCCAGCAGCTTTAGTAGAAGCACAGATACGCAGTATTTT.

V usage is TRBV19 and J usage is TRBJ2-1; 14 nucleotides line up with TRBD2. Germline lookup yields CDR1 LNHDA and CDR2 SQIVND (reference sequence). The CDR3 runs to 19 residues. V trimming: 5 bases; J trimming: 9 bases; junction bases outside the gene matches: 18. CDR3 residues: CASSLIRTSGRSPRGEQFF. The CDR3, as DNA: TGTGCCAGTAGTCTGATCCGGACTAGCGGGAGGTCCCCACGGGGTGAGCAGTTCTTC.

The rearrangement uses TRBV4-1 and TRBJ2-7; TRBD1 aligns across 8 bases. Germline trimming cut 1 base from V and 2 bases from J; bases unmatched to any gene: 1. This CDR3 contains 14 residues. Germline V gene data show CDR1 as MGHRA and CDR2 as YSYEKL. DNA for the CDR3: TGCGCCAGCAGCCAAGGGACAGGGACCTACGAGCAGTACTTC. Translating gives CASSQGTGTYEQYF.

The chain uses TRBV5-1 and TRBJ2-5; 15 positions match TRBD2. In germline, CDR1 is SGHRS, CDR2 YFSETQ. CDR3 length: 16 amino acids. V lost 7 bases and J lost 2; bases outside the gene matches: 6. The CDR3: CASGGLAGGLQETQYF. The CDR3 nucleotides are TGCGCCAGCGGGGGACTAGCGGGGGGTTTACAAGAGACCCAGTACTTC.

The genes are TRBV5-1 and TRBJ1-1; TRBD1 aligns across 7 bases. V was clipped by 4 bases and J by 1 base; unmatched bases: 7. Germline CDR1 and CDR2: SGHRS and YFSETQ. This CDR3 spans 15 amino acids. The CDR3: CASSLQGTENTEAFF. CDR3 in DNA: TGCGCCAGCAGCCTGCAAGGGACAGAGAACACTGAAGCTTTCTTT.

The rearrangement uses TRBV12-5 and TRBJ2-2, with D hard to call. Trimming pared 6 bases from V and 5 bases from J, leaving 7 bases between. Germline-derived CDR1 and CDR2 are LGHNT and FRNRAP. This CDR3 has 12 residues. The CDR3 DNA sequence: TGTGCTAGTGGCCACACAACCGGGGAGCTGTTTTTT. Translating gives CASGHTTGELFF.

This clone was detected once. The chain has TRBV6-5 and TRBJ2-7; TRBD1 agrees at 7 bases. Germline V gene data show CDR1 as MNHEY and CDR2 as SVGAGI. This CDR3 region has 14 residues. The J segment lost 7 bases and the V segment lost 6 bases, leaving 12 bases of the junction unmatched. As DNA, the CDR3 is TGTGCCAGCAGGCTCGACAGGGTAGTCATTGAGCAGTACTTC. Translated, it gives CASRLDRVVIEQYF.